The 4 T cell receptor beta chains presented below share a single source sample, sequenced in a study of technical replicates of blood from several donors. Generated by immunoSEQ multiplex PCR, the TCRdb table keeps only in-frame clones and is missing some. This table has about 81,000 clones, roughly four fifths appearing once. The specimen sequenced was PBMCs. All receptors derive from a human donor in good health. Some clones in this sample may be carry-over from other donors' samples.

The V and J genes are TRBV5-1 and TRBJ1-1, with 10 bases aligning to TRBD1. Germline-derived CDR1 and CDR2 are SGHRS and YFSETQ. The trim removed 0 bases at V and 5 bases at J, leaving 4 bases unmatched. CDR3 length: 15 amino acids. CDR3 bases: TGCGCCAGCAGCTTGGCCGGGACAGGGGTTACTGAAGCTTTCTTT. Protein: CASSLAGTGVTEAFF.

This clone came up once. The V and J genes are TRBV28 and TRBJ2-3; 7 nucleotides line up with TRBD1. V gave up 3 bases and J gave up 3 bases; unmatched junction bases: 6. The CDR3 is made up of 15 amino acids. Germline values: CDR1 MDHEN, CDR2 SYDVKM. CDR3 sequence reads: CASSLEQGITDTQYF. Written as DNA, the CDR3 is TGTGCCAGCAGTTTGGAACAGGGGATAACAGATACGCAGTATTTT. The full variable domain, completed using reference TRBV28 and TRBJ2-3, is DVKVTQSSRYLVKRTGEKVFLECVQDMDHENMFWYRQDPGLGLRLIYFSYDVKMKEKGDIPEGYSVSREKKERFSLILESASTNQTSMYLCASSLEQGITDTQYFGPGTRLTVL.

DNA for the CDR3: TGCGCCAGCAGTGATCCACGGGGGGCAGACACTGAAGCTTTCTTT. It translates to CASSDPRGADTEAFF. The rearrangement joins TRBV10-2 to TRBJ1-1; a weak D match, TRBD1 (6 bases). This CDR3 spans 15 amino acids. The germline V gene has CDR1 WSHSY and CDR2 SAAADI. V lost 3 bases, J lost 3 bases, and 14 bases lay in between.

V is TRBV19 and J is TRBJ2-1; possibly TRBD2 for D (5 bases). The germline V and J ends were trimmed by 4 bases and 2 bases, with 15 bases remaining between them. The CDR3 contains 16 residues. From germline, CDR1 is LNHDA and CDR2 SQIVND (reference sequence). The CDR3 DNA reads TGTGCCAGTAGTAAAAGAGGGTCCCGCCCCTACAATGAGCAGTTCTTC. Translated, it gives CASSKRGSRPYNEQFF.